Below, 29 T cell receptor beta chains from the same sample are listed, as sequenced in a study of beta chain features in type 1 diabetes. General study results and limits: Researchers report that Type 1 diabetes patients had moderately but significantly shorter TCRB CDR3s across all four CD4+ subsets.

All of the isolated RNA was reverse transcribed, so expressed TCRB transcripts were sequenced. Sequencing was performed with immunoSEQ multiplex PCR; in TCRdb, only in-frame clones are kept and a portion is missing. The table records hundreds of thousands of clones, around an eighth of them present only once. The antigens these receptors bind are not known. Sequenced input: naive CD4+ T cells from blood. These receptors were taken from a man younger than 35 with type 1 diabetes.

This clone was counted only a few times. The chain recombines TRBV9 with TRBJ1-2; D is undetermined. Trimming shortened V by 5 bases and J by 4 bases, and 12 bases separated the two germline ends. The CDR3 loop spans 13 amino acids. Germline V CDR1 and CDR2: SGDLS, YYNGEE. The CDR3 is CASRLGSTYGYTF. The CDR3 DNA sequence: TGTGCCAGCAGGCTAGGCAGCACCTATGGCTACACCTTC.

This clone was counted only a few times. The genes are TRBV2 and TRBJ2-7, with D perhaps given as TRBD1 or TRBD2 (5 bases each). This CDR3 is 16 amino acids long. The V end was cut by 5 bases, the J end by 4 bases, with 21 bases between. Germline lookup yields CDR1 SNHLY and CDR2 FYNNEI. This CDR3 is CASSSGTWDGAYEQYF. CDR3 DNA sequence: TGTGCCAGCAGTTCCGGAACCTGGGACGGGGCTTACGAGCAGTACTTC.

This clone turned up a few times. The chain uses TRBV7-9 and TRBJ1-6, with D possibly TRBD1 on 5 matching bases. The ends were cut back, 5 bases at V and 6 bases at J, with 8 bases in the middle. The length of the CDR3 is 13 residues. Germline V gene sequence: CDR1 SEHNR, CDR2 FQNEAQ (reference sequence). The CDR3 is CASSGDGNSPLHF. The CDR3 nucleotides read TGTGCCAGCAGCGGGGACGGTAATTCACCCCTCCACTTT.

This clone has more than one count but fewer than ten. The chain carries TRBV4-2 and TRBJ1-1; D uncertain. The CDR3 is made up of 13 amino acids. Germline loops: CDR1 LGHNA, CDR2 YNFKEQ. V was cut by 0 bases and J by 4 bases, with 6 bases left in between. This CDR3 is CASSQEMVTEAFF. Here the CDR3 DNA reads TGTGCCAGCAGCCAAGAGATGGTCACTGAAGCTTTCTTT.

This clone was seen a handful of times. The chain joins TRBV28 to TRBJ1-4, with a weak D call TRBD1 (5 bases). V lost 6 bases to trimming and J lost 7 bases, with 18 bases between them. The CDR3 totals 15 residues. Germline CDR1 MDHEN, CDR2 SYDVKM. CDR3 sequence reads: CASSKNVAGGEKLFF. In DNA form, the CDR3 reads TGTGCCAGCAGCAAGAATGTGGCTGGGGGTGAAAAACTGTTTTTT.

The genes are TRBV18 and TRBJ1-6; D perhaps matches TRBD1 (6 bases). V dropped 3 bases and J dropped 7 bases, with 13 bases sitting between them. Germline assignment: CDR1 KGHSH and CDR2 LQKENI. The CDR3 runs 15 residues. The CDR3 sequence: CASSPGHFGNSPLHF. CDR3 nucleotides: TGTGCCAGCTCACCGGGACATTTCGGCAATTCACCCCTCCACTTT.

V gene TRBV7-9 combines with J gene TRBJ2-5; perhaps D is TRBD1 or TRBD2 (6 bases each). V lost 3 bases, J lost 0 bases, and 17 bases lay in between. The CDR3 loop spans 17 amino acids. Germline V gives CDR1 SEHNR, CDR2 FQNEAQ (reference sequence). The CDR3 nucleotides read TGTGCCAGCAGCTTCCTCCGGGGGCCCCCTTACCAAGAGACCCAGTACTTC. Amino acid sequence: CASSFLRGPPYQETQYF.

The rearrangement links TRBV5-1 to TRBJ1-6, with a possible D match to TRBD1 (5 bases). V shed 0 bases and J shed 6 bases, with 10 bases lying between them. The germline gives CDR1 SGHRS, CDR2 YFSETQ. This CDR3 spans 15 amino acids. The CDR3: CASSLVSGLNSPLHF. CDR3 DNA: TGCGCCAGCAGCTTGGTATCAGGGCTTAATTCACCCCTCCACTTT. Full variable domain (outside the CDR3, taken from reference TRBV5-1 and TRBJ1-6): KAGVTQTPRYLIKTRGQQVTLSCSPISGHRSVSWYQQTPGQGLQFLFEYFSETQRNKGNFPGRFSGRQFSNSRSEMNVSTLELGDSALYLCASSLVSGLNSPLHFGNGTRLTVT.

The chain combines TRBV6-1 with TRBJ1-5; 7 bases are a match to TRBD1. CDR1 and CDR2 from the germline V gene are MNHNS and SASEGT. The CDR3 spans 15 residues. The V and J ends lost 2 bases and 9 bases, in that order; junction bases with no gene match: 10. DNA for the CDR3: TGTGCCAGCAGTGAAATCTTAGGGGGCGGAGGGCCCCAGCATTTT. Its translation is CASSEILGGGGPQHF.

V and J are TRBV30 and TRBJ2-3; D gene ambiguous. CDR3 length: 11 amino acids. V lost 7 bases and J lost 6, with 11 bases in between. The germline V gene has CDR1 GTSNPN and CDR2 SVGIG (reference sequence). Written as DNA, the CDR3 is TGTGCCTTCGCCCGCCCGGATACGCAGTATTTT. Translation gives CAFARPDTQYF.

This clone occurred a few times. V is TRBV6-1 and J is TRBJ2-7; 7 bases map to TRBD1. Trimming took 5 bases from V and 5 from J; bases not matched to a gene: 9. The germline gives CDR1 MNHNS, CDR2 SASEGT. This CDR3 has 14 amino acids. The CDR3 DNA is TGTGCCAGCAGTACTAAGACAGGGTGGGACGAGCAGTACTTC. It encodes CASSTKTGWDEQYF.

This chain connects TRBV28 to TRBJ1-1; no reliable D call. The CDR3 is made up of 14 amino acids. V shed 2 bases and J shed 0 bases, with 7 bases lying between them. The germline CDR1 and CDR2 sequences are MDHEN and SYDVKM. CDR3 protein: CASSLRTVNTEAFF. The CDR3, as DNA: TGTGCCAGCAGTTTACGGACGGTGAACACTGAAGCTTTCTTT.

A few counts support this clone. The chain couples TRBV10-3 to TRBJ1-6; D ambiguous. Trimming took off 3 bases at V and 12 bases at J, with 12 bases between the two ends. The CDR3 sequence is 13 residues long. The germline V gene has CDR1 ENHRY and CDR2 SYGVKD. CDR3: CAISDTEPGPLHF. In DNA form, the CDR3 reads TGTGCCATCAGTGATACGGAGCCAGGACCCCTCCACTTT.

The CDR3 loop is CASRAGSSSYEQYF. DNA of the CDR3: TGTGCCAGCAGGGCCGGGTCCTCGTCCTACGAGCAGTACTTC. The chain recombines TRBV2 with TRBJ2-7; D not certain. Germline loops: CDR1 SNHLY, CDR2 FYNNEI. V lost 6 bases to trimming and J lost 1 base, with 13 bases between them. The CDR3 totals 14 residues.

The genes are TRBV7-6 and TRBJ1-3; D unclear. CDR3 length: 16 residues. Germline V lookup: CDR1 SGHVS, CDR2 FNYEAQ. Deletions cut 1 base from V and 0 bases from J, with 10 bases between. The CDR3 spells CASSLGPVISGNTIYF. The DNA for the CDR3 is TGTGCCAGCAGCTTAGGCCCCGTGATCTCTGGAAACACCATATATTTT.

The rearrangement uses TRBV6-5 and TRBJ2-3; maybe TRBD1 (6 bases). V shed 2 bases and J shed 2 bases, with 11 bases lying between them. Germline V gene sequence: CDR1 MNHEY, CDR2 SVGAGI. The CDR3 length is 15 residues. The CDR3 protein is CASSYNREATDTQYF. CDR3 sequence (DNA): TGTGCCAGCAGTTACAACAGGGAAGCCACAGATACGCAGTATTTT.

CDR3 in amino acids: CASSETGGSYEQYF. The CDR3 DNA sequence: TGTGCCAGCAGTGAGACAGGGGGCTCCTACGAGCAGTACTTC. J is TRBJ2-7 and V is TRBV6-1; 9 nucleotides match TRBD1. V lost 3 bases to trimming and J lost 0 bases; unmatched junction nucleotides: 0. Germline V lookup: CDR1 MNHNS, CDR2 SASEGT. The CDR3 has 14 amino acids.

This clone showed up just a few times. The genes are TRBV6-4 and TRBJ2-1; TRBD2 agrees at 11 bases. Germline trimming cut 6 bases from V and 10 bases from J; bases unmatched to any gene: 11. This CDR3 has 15 residues. Germline assignment: CDR1 MRHNA and CDR2 SNTAGT. The CDR3 loop is CASSVTSGGPREQFF. Here the CDR3 DNA reads TGTGCCAGCAGCGTAACTAGCGGGGGCCCAAGGGAGCAGTTCTTC.

Only a few counts were recorded for this clone. The chain carries TRBV7-6 and TRBJ1-6; 11 positions agree with TRBD1. This CDR3 comprises 14 residues. Trimming at V came to 5 bases and at J to 10 bases, leaving 4 bases not matched to a gene. Germline V gene data show CDR1 as SGHVS and CDR2 as FNYEAQ. The CDR3 DNA is TGTGCCAGCAGCCCGGGACAGGGGGGCTCACCCCTCCACTTT. Its protein is CASSPGQGGSPLHF.

The gene calls are TRBV9 and TRBJ2-1; D could derive from TRBD1 or TRBD2 (5 bases each). The germline gives CDR1 SGDLS, CDR2 YYNGEE. V was shortened by 0 bases and J by 2 bases, with 12 bases between the two germline ends. The CDR3 has 16 amino acids. The CDR3 region is CASSVAEGTPYNEQFF. The CDR3 DNA follows: TGTGCCAGCAGCGTAGCTGAGGGGACCCCCTACAATGAGCAGTTCTTC. The full variable domain, its missing parts supplied by reference TRBV9 and TRBJ2-1, is DSGVTQTPKHLITATGQRVTLRCSPRSGDLSVYWYQQSLDQGLQFLIQYYNGEERAKGNILERFSAQQFPDLHSELNLSSLELGDSALYFCASSVAEGTPYNEQFFGPGTRLTVL.

This sequence joins TRBV9 and TRBJ1-3, with 10 bases that match TRBD1. Germline V gene sequence: CDR1 SGDLS, CDR2 YYNGEE. The V and J ends lost 4 bases and 4 bases, in that order; junction bases with no gene match: 5. CDR3 size: 15 residues. The CDR3 DNA sequence: TGTGCCAGCAGCCCCCGGGGACAGGGGGGAAACACCATATATTTT. Residues: CASSPRGQGGNTIYF.

The chain links TRBV30 to TRBJ1-4, with 7 bases aligning to TRBD1. The CDR3 spans 14 residues. The germline CDR1 and CDR2 sequences are GTSNPN and SVGIG (reference sequence). V was pared by 4 bases and J by 5 bases, with 7 bases of the junction left unmatched. CDR3 nucleotides: TGTGCCTGGAACGGGAAACAGGGGAATGAAAAACTGTTTTTT. It is translated as CAWNGKQGNEKLFF.

The rearrangement joins TRBV6-5 to TRBJ2-1, with 10 bases that match TRBD2. The V and J ends lost 7 bases and 10 bases, in that order; junction bases with no gene match: 13. Germline V CDR1 and CDR2: MNHEY, SVGAGI. The CDR3 is made up of 15 amino acids. The CDR3 sequence: CASTRWSGGVGEQFF. CDR3 DNA sequence: TGTGCCAGCACCCGGTGGAGCGGGGGGGTCGGAGAGCAGTTCTTC.

This clone was picked up a small number of times. The chain is built from TRBV27 and TRBJ1-2, with 7 bases identical to TRBD1. Germline-derived CDR1 and CDR2 are MNHEY and SMNVEV (reference sequence). V was clipped by 4 bases and J by 6 bases; unmatched bases: 11. CDR3 length equals 15 residues. As DNA, the CDR3 is TGTGCCAGCAGTTCCCCGGGCAGGGGGTATGATGGCTACACCTTC. It codes for CASSSPGRGYDGYTF.

This clone has only a few counts. The chain is built from TRBV5-1 and TRBJ2-5; no clear D. Germline V gene sequence: CDR1 SGHRS, CDR2 YFSETQ. V lost 4 bases, J lost 2 bases, and 12 bases lay in between. This CDR3 has 14 residues. CDR3 bases: TGCGCCAGCAGCCCCAGCTTCGGACAAGAGACCCAGTACTTC. It translates to CASSPSFGQETQYF.

V is TRBV6-1 and J is TRBJ2-7; 7 nucleotides align to TRBD1. The trim removed 6 bases at V and 6 bases at J, leaving 5 bases unmatched. Germline V CDR1 and CDR2: MNHNS, SASEGT. The CDR3 has 12 amino acids. CDR3 nucleotide sequence: TGTGCCAGCAGACGACAGGGTGGCGAGCAGTACTTC. It translates to CASRRQGGEQYF.

In this sample, this clone turned up a few times. The CDR3 nucleotides read TGTGCCAGCAGTACTGGGGGGGTCTCTGCTTTCTTT. It specifies CASSTGGVSAFF. The V call is TRBV2, the J call TRBJ1-1; D is possibly TRBD1 (5 bases). CDR3 length: 12 residues. Deletions cut 5 bases from V and 11 bases from J, with 15 bases between. Germline V lookup: CDR1 SNHLY, CDR2 FYNNEI.

V and J are TRBV28 and TRBJ1-2; D unresolved. Germline V gives CDR1 MDHEN, CDR2 SYDVKM. Trimming shortened V by 6 bases and J by 3 bases, and 17 bases separated the two germline ends. CDR3 length: 15 amino acids. The CDR3 DNA reads TGTGCCAGCAGCCCGGATTTGGCGGGCGACTATGGCTACACCTTC. Amino acid sequence: CASSPDLAGDYGYTF.

The V gene is TRBV7-9, the J gene TRBJ1-5; D call uncertain. Germline values: CDR1 SEHNR, CDR2 FQNEAQ (reference sequence). Trimming shortened V by 4 bases and J by 7 bases, and 11 bases separated the two germline ends. This CDR3 has 13 amino acids. The CDR3 loop reads CASSYLGGQPQHF. The CDR3 DNA sequence: TGTGCCAGCAGCTATTTGGGCGGACAGCCCCAGCATTTT.